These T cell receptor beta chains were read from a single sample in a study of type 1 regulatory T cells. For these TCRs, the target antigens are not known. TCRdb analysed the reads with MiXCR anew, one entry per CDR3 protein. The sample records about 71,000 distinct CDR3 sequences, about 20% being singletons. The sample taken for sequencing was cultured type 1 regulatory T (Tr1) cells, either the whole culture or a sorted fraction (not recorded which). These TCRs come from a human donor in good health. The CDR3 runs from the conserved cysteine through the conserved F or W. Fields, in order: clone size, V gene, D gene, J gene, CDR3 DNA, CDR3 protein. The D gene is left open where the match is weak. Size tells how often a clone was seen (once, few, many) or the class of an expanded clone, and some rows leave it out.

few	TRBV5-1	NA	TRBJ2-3	TGCGCCAGCAGCTTGGCCTCAGCGTCAGATACGCAGTATTTT	CASSLASASDTQYF
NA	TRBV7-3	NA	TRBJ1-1	TGTGCCAGCAGCCCAAACGGACAGAACACTGAAGCTTTCTTT	CASSPNGQNTEAFF
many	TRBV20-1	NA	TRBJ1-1	TGCAGTGCTAGAGATAATAACGGACCGCGAGAAGAAGCTTTCTTT	CSARDNNGPREEAFF
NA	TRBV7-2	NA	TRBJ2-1	TGTGCCAGCAGCTTACGCGAGTTACGCTACAATGAGCAGTTCTTC	CASSLRELRYNEQFF
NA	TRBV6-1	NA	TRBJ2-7	TGTGCCAGCACCCCAGATGAGGACTATCCCAGCTACGAGCAGTACTTC	CASTPDEDYPSYEQYF
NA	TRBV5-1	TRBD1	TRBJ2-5	TGCGCCAGCAGCTTGAATACAGGGGCGCAAGAGACCCAGTACTTC	CASSLNTGAQETQYF
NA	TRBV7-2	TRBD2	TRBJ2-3	TGTGCCAGCAGCTTAGTGGGCGGGAGGGATACGCAGTATTTT	CASSLVGGRDTQYF
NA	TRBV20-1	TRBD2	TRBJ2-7	TGCAGTGCTGTAGTAGGGACTAGCGTTGCCTACGAGCAGTACTTC	CSAVVGTSVAYEQYF
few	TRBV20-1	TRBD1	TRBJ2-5	TGCAGTGAACTTGACAGGGGAAAGACCCAGTACTTC	CSELDRGKTQYF
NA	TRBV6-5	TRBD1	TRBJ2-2	TGTGCCAGCAGTCCGACAGGGTTAATCGGGGAGCTGTTTTTT	CASSPTGLIGELFF
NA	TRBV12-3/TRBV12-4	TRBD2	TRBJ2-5	TGTGCCAGCAGTTGGGGGACTAGCGGCCACTCCGGGGAAGAGACCCAGTACTTC	CASSWGTSGHSGEETQYF
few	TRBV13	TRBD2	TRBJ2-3	TGTGCCAGCAGCCCTACTGGACTAGCGGGAGCTGATACGCAGTATTTT	CASSPTGLAGADTQYF
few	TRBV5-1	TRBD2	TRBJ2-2	TGCGCCAGCAGCTTGGCCCCTAGCGGAACGAACACCGGGGAGCTGTTTTTT	CASSLAPSGTNTGELFF
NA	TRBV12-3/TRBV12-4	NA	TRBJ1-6	TGTGCCAGCAGGACGACAGATTATAATTCACCCCTCCACTTT	CASRTTDYNSPLHF
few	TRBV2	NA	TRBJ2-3	TGTGCCAGCAGTGCGGTAGTTAGAACAGATACGCAGTATTTT	CASSAVVRTDTQYF
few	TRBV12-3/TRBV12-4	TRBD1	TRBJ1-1	TGTGCCAGCAGTTTAGAGGGCAGGGGGACCAGCATGAACACTGAAGCTTTCTTT	CASSLEGRGTSMNTEAFF
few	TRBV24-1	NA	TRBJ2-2	TGTGCCACCAGTGATTTTAGTGTCGAATTCACCGGGGAGCTGTTTTTT	CATSDFSVEFTGELFF
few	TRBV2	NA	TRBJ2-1	TGTGCCAGCACCCCCTATAGGGATGGTGAGCAGTTCTTC	CASTPYRDGEQFF
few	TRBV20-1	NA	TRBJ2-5	TGCAGTGCTAGATCCAGCTCTGAGACCCAGTACTTC	CSARSSSETQYF
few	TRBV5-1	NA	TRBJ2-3	TGCGCCAGCAGCCCCGGTTCGGGCACAGATACGCAGTATTTT	CASSPGSGTDTQYF